The clone carrying this T cell receptor beta chain was found a few times. Antigen unknown. The V gene's germline CDR1 is MGHDK and CDR2 SYGVNS. V lost 4 bases to trimming and J lost 4 bases, with 8 bases between them. CDR3 size: 12 residues. The data were obtained in a study of T cells in localized non-small cell lung cancer. Profiled with immunoSEQ multiplex PCR; TCRdb holds only in-frame clones, not every one. The sample yields 55,000 to 75,000 clones, approximately 89% seen once. The study, taken as a whole, reports: Higher blood T cell density went with longer overall survival. It remains possible that heterogeneity exists, since only one tumor region was sequenced. There was higher T cell clonality in uninvolved adjacent lung than in tumor, and it was highest there. Adjacent lung was found to contain a median approximately 60 of the top 100 tumor clones.

This clonotype was obtained from a man aged 35-75 years with stage I lung adenocarcinoma. The chain has TRBV25-1 and TRBJ2-7; no clear D. The specimen comprised peripheral blood, sampled before any cancer treatment. CDR3 nucleotide sequence: TGTGCCAGCAGTGCAACCCCTTACGAGCAGTACTTC. Translating it yields CASSATPYEQYF.